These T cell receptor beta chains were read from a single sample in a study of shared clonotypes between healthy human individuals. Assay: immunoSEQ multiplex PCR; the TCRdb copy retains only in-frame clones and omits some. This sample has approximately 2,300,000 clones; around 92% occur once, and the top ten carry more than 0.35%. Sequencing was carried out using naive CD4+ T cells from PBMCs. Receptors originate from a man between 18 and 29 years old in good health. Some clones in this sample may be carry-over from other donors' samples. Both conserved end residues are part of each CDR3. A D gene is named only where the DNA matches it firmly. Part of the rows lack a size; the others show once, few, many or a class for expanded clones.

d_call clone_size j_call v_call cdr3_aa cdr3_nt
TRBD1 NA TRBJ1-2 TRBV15 CATSRGQGAGGYTF TGTGCCACCAGCCGCGGACAGGGGGCGGGGGGCTACACCTTC
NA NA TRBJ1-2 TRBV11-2 CASSLSGLANYGYTF TGTGCCAGCAGTCTGAGCGGGCTAGCTAACTATGGCTACACCTTC
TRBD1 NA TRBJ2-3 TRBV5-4 CASSSGTGGTDTQYF TGTGCCAGCAGCTCGGGGACAGGGGGCACAGATACGCAGTATTTT
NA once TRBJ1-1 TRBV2 CASSVWQGPTEAFF TGTGCCAGCAGTGTCTGGCAGGGCCCCACTGAAGCTTTCTTT
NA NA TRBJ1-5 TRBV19 CASSIGFDRPYQPQHF TGTGCCAGTAGTATAGGGTTTGACAGGCCTTATCAGCCCCAGCATTTT
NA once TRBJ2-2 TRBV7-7 CASSLVAGFDTGELFF TGTGCCAGCAGCTTAGTGGCGGGGTTCGACACCGGGGAGCTGTTTTTT
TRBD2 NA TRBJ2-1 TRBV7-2 CASSQAGLMHHEQFF TGTGCCAGCAGCCAGGCGGGACTAATGCACCATGAGCAGTTCTTC
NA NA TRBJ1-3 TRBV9 CASSSPGPSIYF TGTGCCAGCAGCTCCCCCGGGCCCTCCATATATTTT
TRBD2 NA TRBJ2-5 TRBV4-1 CASRAGGRTLGETQYF TGCGCCAGCCGTGCTGGCGGGAGAACCTTAGGGGAGACCCAGTACTTC
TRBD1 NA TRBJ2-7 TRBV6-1 CASNFPDRDSYEQYF TGTGCCAGCAATTTCCCCGACAGGGATTCCTACGAGCAGTACTTC
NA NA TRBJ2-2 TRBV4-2 CASSQVGFLGPGAGELFF TGTGCCAGCAGCCAAGTGGGATTTCTGGGGCCGGGCGCCGGGGAGCTGTTTTTT
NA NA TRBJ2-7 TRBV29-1 CSVRGLGTYEQYF TGCAGCGTCAGGGGACTGGGAACCTACGAGCAGTACTTC
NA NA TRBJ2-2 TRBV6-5 CASSTYTGELFF TGTGCCAGCAGTACTTACACCGGGGAGCTGTTTTTT
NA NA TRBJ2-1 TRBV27 CASSSRGDGTYNEQFF TGTGCCAGCAGTTCCAGAGGGGATGGGACTTACAATGAGCAGTTCTTC
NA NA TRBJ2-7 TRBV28 CASSRRTWGFNEQYF TGTGCCAGCAGCCGTAGGACATGGGGGTTCAACGAGCAGTACTTC
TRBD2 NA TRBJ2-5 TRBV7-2 CASRPTGGRETQYF TGTGCCAGCAGGCCCACGGGGGGGAGAGAGACCCAGTACTTC
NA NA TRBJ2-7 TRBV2 CASTLDRRLYEQYF TGTGCCAGCACCCTAGACAGGAGACTCTACGAGCAGTACTTC
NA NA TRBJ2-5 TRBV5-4 CASSLASGLGETQYF TGTGCCAGCAGCTTGGCGAGCGGTCTTGGAGAGACCCAGTACTTC
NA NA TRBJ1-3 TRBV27 CASSRWGSSGNTIYF TGTGCCAGCAGCCGATGGGGGAGCTCTGGAAACACCATATATTTT
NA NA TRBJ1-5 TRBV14 CASSQGPLQPQHF TGTGCCAGCAGCCAAGGCCCACTACAGCCCCAGCATTTT
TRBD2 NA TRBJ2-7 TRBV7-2 CASSLPPSSGSSYEQYF TGTGCCAGCAGCCTTCCCCCCTCTAGCGGGTCATCCTACGAGCAGTACTTC
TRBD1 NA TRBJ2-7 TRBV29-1 CSVADRTYEQYF TGCAGCGTTGCGGACAGGACCTACGAGCAGTACTTC
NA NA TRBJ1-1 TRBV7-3 CASSLTRATEAFF TGTGCCAGCAGCTTAACCCGGGCCACTGAAGCTTTCTTT
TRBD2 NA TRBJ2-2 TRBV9 CASSKGLAGGPGELFF TGTGCCAGCAGCAAAGGACTAGCGGGAGGACCCGGGGAGCTGTTTTTT
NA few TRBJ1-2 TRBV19 CASSISGNYGYTF TGTGCCAGTAGTATATCCGGAAACTATGGCTACACCTTC
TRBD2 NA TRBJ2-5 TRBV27 CASSLGAGLAEETQYF TGTGCCAGCAGTTTAGGGGCCGGACTAGCGGAGGAGACCCAGTACTTC
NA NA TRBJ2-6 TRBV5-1 CASSRDTSSGANVLTF TGCGCCAGCAGCAGGGACACGAGCTCTGGGGCCAACGTCCTGACTTTC
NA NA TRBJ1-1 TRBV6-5 CASRINRAGNTEAFF TGTGCCAGCAGGATAAACAGGGCCGGGAACACTGAAGCTTTCTTT
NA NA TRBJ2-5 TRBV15 CATSRGSQETQYF TGTGCCACCAGCAGAGGGTCCCAAGAGACCCAGTACTTC
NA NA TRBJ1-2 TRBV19 CASSINGLGGYTF TGTGCCAGTAGTATAAATGGGCTAGGTGGCTACACCTTC
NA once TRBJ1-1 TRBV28 CASSTTGRSVNTEAFF TGTGCCAGCAGTACTACAGGACGCTCGGTGAACACTGAAGCTTTCTTT
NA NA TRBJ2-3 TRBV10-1 CASKPHSTQEKGDTQYF TGCGCCAGCAAACCTCATTCCACTCAAGAAAAAGGGGATACGCAGTATTTT
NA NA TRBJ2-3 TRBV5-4 CASSLQDPRIDTQYF TGTGCCAGCAGCTTGCAGGATCCGAGAATTGATACGCAGTATTTT
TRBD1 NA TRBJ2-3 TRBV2 CASSEKRTGGGTDTQYF TGTGCCAGCAGTGAAAAGAGGACAGGGGGTGGCACAGATACGCAGTATTTT
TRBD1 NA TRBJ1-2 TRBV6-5 CATHSGGVSNYGYTF TGTGCCACCCATTCAGGGGGAGTTTCTAACTATGGCTACACCTTC